Reported below is one T cell receptor (beta chain). The target antigen is unknown. The germline V and J ends were trimmed by 3 bases and 6 bases, with 9 bases remaining between them. This CDR3 has 12 residues. Germline V lookup: CDR1 MNHEY, CDR2 SMNVEV (reference sequence). Second-dose schedules of about 4 or about 12 weeks were combined. Some clones are missing from TCRdb's copy, which holds only in-frame ones; the method was immunoSEQ multiplex PCR. In the table there are about 150,000 clones, about 89% of which are singletons. This sample is part of a study of T cell responses to AZD1222 COVID-19 vaccine. Broader study findings: Among spike-specific TCRs, nearly half reportedly target unmutated variant regions. At study baseline, merely more than 5 AZD1222 recipients were seropositive.

The V call is TRBV27, the J call TRBJ2-7; D is ambiguous. Source: peripheral blood, taken 28 days after the second AZD1222 dose. This clonotype was obtained from an adult who received the AZD1222 COVID-19 vaccine. CDR3 bases: TGTGCCAGCAGTTTTTTGTCCAGCGAGCAGTACTTC. This translates into CASSFLSSEQYF.